These 18 T cell receptor beta chains came from one sample sequenced in a study of shared clonotypes between healthy human individuals. Only CD45RO-negative cells positively selected for CCR7 counted as naive CD8 cells, so terminally differentiated effector memory CD45RA+ cells were excluded. Only in-frame clones appear in the TCRdb table, and some are missing; sequencing was by immunoSEQ multiplex PCR. Among about 2 million clones listed, just under 95% were seen once. The sample taken for sequencing was naive CD8+ T cells sorted from blood. Source of these receptors: a man between 18 and 35 years old in good health.

The rearrangement uses TRBV6-4 and TRBJ1-3; D unclear. Trimming left V 0 bases short and J 8 bases short, with 8 bases between. Looked up from germline, CDR1 is MRHNA and CDR2 is SNTAGT. The CDR3 sequence is 13 residues long. For the CDR3, the DNA is TGTGCCAGCAGTGACTCGACGGCTGACACCATATATTTT. Its translation is CASSDSTADTIYF.

The chain uses TRBV19 and TRBJ2-4; D is unresolved. Germline CDR1 and CDR2: LNHDA and SQIVND (reference sequence). V gave up 5 bases and J gave up 12 bases, with 17 bases separating them. The CDR3 is made up of 13 amino acids. In nucleotides, the CDR3 is TGTGCCAGTAGTCCGACACCGGGCCCGGGTCAGTACTTC. Amino acids: CASSPTPGPGQYF. Supplemented by reference TRBV19 and TRBJ2-4, the full variable domain reads DGGITQSPKYLFRKEGQNVTLSCEQNLNHDAMYWYRQDPGQGLRLIYYSQIVNDFQKGDIAEGYSVSREKKESFPLTVTSAQKNPTAFYLCASSPTPGPGQYFGAGTRLSVL.

The chain links TRBV10-1 to TRBJ2-3; D might be TRBD2 (5 bases). The germline V gene has CDR1 WNHNN and CDR2 SYGVQD (reference sequence). This CDR3 spans 13 amino acids. Trimming cost V 5 bases and J 1 base, with 7 bases left between them. CDR3 coding DNA: TGCGCCAGCAGTCGACTACGCACAGATACGCAGTATTTT. Amino acids: CASSRLRTDTQYF.

Regarding this clone: The same CDR3 also results from other DNA sequences found in this sample. The J gene is TRBJ2-6, the V gene TRBV5-6, with D perhaps being TRBD1 or TRBD2 (5 bases each). V lost 4 bases and J 1 base, leaving 9 bases between the germline ends. The germline gives CDR1 SGHDT, CDR2 YYEEEE. The CDR3 spans 15 residues. CDR3 bases: TGTGCCAGCAGCCTTTGGGGGTCTGGGGCCAACGTCCTGACTTTC. Translating gives CASSLWGSGANVLTF.

This chain links TRBV4-3 with TRBJ1-1; D ambiguous. In germline, CDR1 is LGHNA, CDR2 YSLEER. The V end was cut by 0 bases, the J end by 1 base, with 12 bases between. The CDR3 runs 16 residues. The CDR3 coding sequence is TGCGCCAGCAGCCAAGAAGGTGAGGGAAGGAACACTGAAGCTTTCTTT. Translating gives CASSQEGEGRNTEAFF.

This chain connects TRBV7-8 to TRBJ1-5; 7 bases agree with TRBD1. The V gene end was trimmed by 5 bases and the J gene end by 6 bases; junction bases not matched to a gene: 7. Germline lookup yields CDR1 SGHVS and CDR2 FQNEAQ. The CDR3 covers 14 residues. Here the CDR3 reads CASSRGQSVQPQHF. The CDR3 bases are TGTGCCAGCAGCCGGGGACAGTCGGTTCAGCCCCAGCATTTT.

In DNA form, the CDR3 reads TGTGCCTCGACCGCGGTGGACACTGAAGCTTTCTTT. It translates to CASTAVDTEAFF. This chain joins TRBV19 and TRBJ1-1; the D is unclear. In germline, CDR1 is LNHDA, CDR2 SQIVND (reference sequence). Trimming removed 11 bases at V and 3 bases at J, with 13 bases between. CDR3 length equals 12 residues.

V gene TRBV2 combines with J gene TRBJ2-5, with D perhaps matching TRBD1 or TRBD2 (5 bases each). The CDR3 has 16 amino acids. Germline CDR1 reads SNHLY; CDR2 reads FYNNEI. Trimming shortened V by 6 bases and J by 4 bases, and 21 bases separated the two germline ends. In nucleotides, the CDR3 is TGTGCCAGCAGAGCCCCCTGGCAGGGAGAGGGAGAGACCCAGTACTTC. Translated: CASRAPWQGEGETQYF.

This chain uses TRBV7-9 with TRBJ2-1; D gene unclear. Trimming left V 4 bases short and J 6 bases short, with 13 bases between. CDR1 and CDR2 from the germline V gene are SEHNR and FQNEAQ (reference sequence). This CDR3 spans 14 amino acids. CDR3 sequence: CASSSPGLANEQFF. DNA of the CDR3: TGTGCCAGCAGCTCCCCCGGCCTGGCCAATGAGCAGTTCTTC.

The chain has TRBV10-2 and TRBJ1-5; no reliable D call. The CDR3 has 14 residues. CDR1 WSHSY and CDR2 SAAADI come from the germline V gene. V shed 3 bases and J shed 1 base, with 7 bases lying between them. This chain's CDR3 is CASSDDPSNQPQHF. Written as DNA, the CDR3 is TGCGCCAGCAGTGACGATCCCAGCAATCAGCCCCAGCATTTT.

This chain links TRBV5-1 with TRBJ2-5; tentative D call: TRBD1 (6 bases). CDR3 length: 15 amino acids. Germline CDR1 is SGHRS and CDR2 is YFSETQ. Between the trimmed V and J ends, which lost 0 bases and 2 bases, there was a span of 11 bases. CDR3 residues: CASSLVWDTQETQYF. Here the CDR3 DNA reads TGCGCCAGCAGCTTGGTATGGGACACACAAGAGACCCAGTACTTC. The whole variable domain, filled in from reference TRBV5-1 and TRBJ2-5, reads KAGVTQTPRYLIKTRGQQVTLSCSPISGHRSVSWYQQTPGQGLQFLFEYFSETQRNKGNFPGRFSGRQFSNSRSEMNVSTLELGDSALYLCASSLVWDTQETQYFGPGTRLLVL.

V and J are TRBV5-1 and TRBJ1-6, with D perhaps TRBD1 (6 bases). V lost 0 bases, J lost 0 bases, and 13 bases lay in between. In germline, CDR1 is SGHRS, CDR2 YFSETQ. This CDR3 is 18 amino acids long. As DNA, the CDR3 is TGCGCCAGCAGCTTGGTTCCGACAGGCAACTCCTATAATTCACCCCTCCACTTT. It translates to CASSLVPTGNSYNSPLHF.

The genes are TRBV19 and TRBJ1-1; D is undetermined. The CDR3 is 12 residues long. Trimming stripped 6 bases from V and 6 bases from J, with 11 bases between. CDR1 and CDR2 (germline): LNHDA, SQIVND (reference sequence). CDR3 region: CASSPARPEAFF. CDR3 nucleotides: TGTGCCAGTAGCCCCGCGAGGCCTGAAGCTTTCTTT. The whole variable domain, remainder taken from reference TRBV19 and TRBJ1-1, is DGGITQSPKYLFRKEGQNVTLSCEQNLNHDAMYWYRQDPGQGLRLIYYSQIVNDFQKGDIAEGYSVSREKKESFPLTVTSAQKNPTAFYLCASSPARPEAFFGQGTRLTVV.

V and J are TRBV5-6 and TRBJ1-2; D gene unclear. V lost 5 bases and J 8 bases, leaving 22 bases between the germline ends. From germline, CDR1 is SGHDT and CDR2 YYEEEE. The CDR3 runs 15 residues. Written as DNA, the CDR3 is TGTGCCAGCAGTCCCCAGGTGTCGGCGGGTAACGGCTACACCTTC. This codes for CASSPQVSAGNGYTF.

The chain has TRBV5-6 and TRBJ2-7; the match to TRBD1 covers 9 bases. This CDR3 has 14 amino acids. The germline V gene encodes CDR1 SGHDT and CDR2 YYEEEE. Losses at the gene ends were 6 bases for V and 4 bases for J; bases not matched to a gene: 8. The CDR3 protein is CASTFGTGNYEQYF. DNA of the CDR3: TGTGCCAGCACCTTCGGGACAGGGAATTACGAGCAGTACTTC.

V gene TRBV6-6 combines with J gene TRBJ1-2; 9 bases line up with TRBD1. The germline V gene encodes CDR1 MNHNY and CDR2 SVGAGI (reference sequence). This CDR3 has 15 amino acids. V lost 6 bases and J lost 6; bases outside the gene matches: 11. The CDR3 coding sequence is TGTGCCAGCAGCCTGACAGGGGGAGTTGTAGATGGCTACACCTTC. It yields the protein CASSLTGGVVDGYTF.

This clone has just one count. This chain connects TRBV27 to TRBJ2-1; a weak D match, TRBD1 (5 bases). Trimming pared 2 bases from V and 7 bases from J, leaving 12 bases between. Germline CDR1 reads MNHEY; CDR2 reads SMNVEV (reference sequence). CDR3 length: 14 amino acids. For the CDR3, the DNA is TGTGCCAGCAGTTTAATGACAGTCGGGAATGAGCAGTTCTTC. Translation: CASSLMTVGNEQFF.

This clone has a single count. V usage is TRBV7-6 and J usage is TRBJ2-1, with TRBD2 identical over 8 bases. The CDR3 has 14 amino acids. V was clipped by 2 bases and J by 8 bases; unmatched bases: 5. Germline V gene sequence: CDR1 SGHVS, CDR2 FNYEAQ. CDR3 loop: CASSLYGRVDEQFF. The CDR3 DNA follows: TGTGCCAGCAGCTTATACGGGAGGGTCGATGAGCAGTTCTTC.